This T cell receptor (beta chain) was identified in a study of stem cell transplantation in POMP-related autoinflammatory disease. Whole-study context: Impaired MHC class I-dependent CD8+ differentiation was hypothesized from defective thymoproteasomes. Before transplant, CD4+ T cells skewed naive and CD8+ proportions were low. General study findings and limits: In PRAID patients, the number of distinct TRB V-J gene pairings was restricted. In patients with PRAID, every analyzed T-cell subset tended to show lower diversity and higher clonality.

Profiling relied on immunoSEQ multiplex PCR, and the TCRdb table lists in-frame clones only, not all of them. The data contain approximately 65,000 clones, about nine tenths of them singletons. Between the trimmed V and J ends, which lost 7 bases and 6 bases, there was a span of 12 bases. Germline CDR1 SNHLY, CDR2 FYNNEI. The CDR3 has 12 residues. Concerning this clone itself: What it recognizes is unknown.

The V call is TRBV2, the J call TRBJ2-5; D uncertain. The input for sequencing was CD4+ T cells from PBMCs, taken after stem cell transplantation. This TCR derives from a human patient with POMP-related autoinflammation and immune dysregulation (PRAID). The graft donor may account for some of the T cells. For the CDR3, the DNA is TGTGCCAGCAAACCGGGCCCACAGACCCAGTACTTC. Translation: CASKPGPQTQYF.